The next 10 T cell receptor beta chains were all read from a single sample in a study of blood T cell repertoires in COVID-19 (dated by TCRdb to the early 2020s). Libraries came from the immunoSEQ multiplex PCR assay. TCRdb's version of the immuneACCESS table is confined to in-frame rearrangements and falls short of the full clone set. An unresolved V gene accounts for under half of the shortfall where checked; the remainder is of unknown origin. Present in this sample are approximately 120,000 clones, about 82% of which were seen just once. The top ten constitute approximately 5% of the sample. Source material: peripheral blood. The receptors here all came from a human donor in a cohort sampled during active COVID-19.

DNA of the CDR3: TGCGCCAGCAGCCAAGATCGCAGCGGGAGTACAGGAAAGACCCAGTACTTC. Protein: CASSQDRSGSTGKTQYF. V gene TRBV4-3 combines with J gene TRBJ2-5; the match to TRBD2 covers 8 bases. The germline CDR1 and CDR2 sequences are LGHNA and YSLEER. The length of the CDR3 is 17 residues. Trimming cost V 0 bases and J 6 bases; bases outside gene matches: 12.

The J gene is TRBJ1-3, the V gene TRBV4-1; weak D call: TRBD1 (5 bases). The CDR3 loop spans 17 amino acids. Trimming took 3 bases from V and 0 from J, leaving 15 bases between them. Germline CDR1 reads MGHRA; CDR2 reads YSYEKL. CDR3 loop: CASSQMYPGYSGNTIYF. The CDR3 region has the DNA TGCGCCAGCAGCCAGATGTACCCAGGGTACTCTGGAAACACCATATATTTT.

V and J are TRBV6-4 and TRBJ1-5; maybe TRBD1 (5 bases). The germline V gene encodes CDR1 MRHNA and CDR2 SNTAGT. The CDR3 contains 15 residues. V was pared by 7 bases and J by 0 bases, with 13 bases between. In DNA, the CDR3 is TGTGCCAGCAACGTAGCTAGGGGTAGCAATCAGCCCCAGCATTTT. Its protein is CASNVARGSNQPQHF.

The chain joins TRBV2 to TRBJ2-5; 11 nucleotides agree with TRBD2. The CDR3 contains 18 residues. Trimming at V came to 7 bases and at J to 3 bases, leaving 16 bases not matched to a gene. Germline CDR1 SNHLY, CDR2 FYNNEI. CDR3 loop: CASTPGTSGSKLEETQYF. CDR3 nucleotides: TGTGCCAGCACTCCCGGGACTAGCGGATCGAAATTGGAAGAGACCCAGTACTTC.

J is TRBJ1-3 and V is TRBV7-6; TRBD1 matches 9 bases. Germline assignment: CDR1 SGHVS and CDR2 FNYEAQ. Trimming at V came to 5 bases and at J to 5 bases, leaving 7 bases not matched to a gene. This CDR3 spans 15 amino acids. CDR3 coding DNA: TGTGCCAGCAGCCCTCGGGACAGGGCTAGAAACACCATATATTTT. Translated, it gives CASSPRDRARNTIYF. Looking up the rest from reference TRBV7-6 and TRBJ1-3 gives the full variable domain: GAGVSQSPRYKVTKRGQDVALRCDPISGHVSLYWYRQALGQGPEFLTYFNYEAQQDKSGLPNDRFSAERPEGSISTLTIQRTEQRDSAMYRCASSPRDRARNTIYFGEGSWLTVV.

V is TRBV7-6 and J is TRBJ1-1; D gene ambiguous. Per germline, CDR1 SGHVS and CDR2 FNYEAQ. V lost 0 bases and J lost 1, with 6 bases in between. CDR3 length: 14 amino acids. The CDR3 region has the DNA TGTGCCAGCAGCTTAGCTACGGGGAACACTGAAGCTTTCTTT. This sequence encodes CASSLATGNTEAFF.

V is TRBV15 and J is TRBJ1-1; D gene ambiguous. Germline-derived CDR1 and CDR2 are LNHNV and YYDKDF (reference sequence). Trimming took 0 bases from V and 2 from J, leaving 7 bases between them. This CDR3 region has 14 residues. The CDR3 spells CATSRDRRNTEAFF. CDR3 in DNA: TGTGCCACCAGCAGAGATCGGAGAAACACTGAAGCTTTCTTT.

This clone occurred a few times. The chain uses TRBV7-9 and TRBJ2-7, with D possibly matching TRBD2 (7 bases). The CDR3 totals 12 residues. The germline gives CDR1 SEHNR, CDR2 FQNEAQ (reference sequence). Trimming took off 3 bases at V and 10 bases at J, with 13 bases between the two ends. Here the CDR3 reads CASSLGGGRQYF. CDR3 nucleotide sequence: TGTGCCAGCAGCTTGGGAGGGGGGCGACAGTACTTC.

This clone has a handful of counts. The chain carries TRBV14 and TRBJ1-1; D remains ambiguous. Trimming stripped 0 bases from V and 5 bases from J, with 10 bases between. Germline CDR1 is SGHDN and CDR2 is FVKESK. The CDR3 runs to 14 residues. CDR3 region: CASSQEVRGTEAFF. The CDR3 DNA sequence: TGTGCCAGCAGCCAAGAGGTCCGAGGTACTGAAGCTTTCTTT.

The chain couples TRBV5-1 to TRBJ1-1; TRBD1 agrees at 8 bases. Trimming took 4 bases from V and 1 from J; bases not matched to a gene: 6. CDR1 SGHRS and CDR2 YFSETQ come from the germline V gene. The CDR3 is 15 amino acids. The DNA for the CDR3 is TGCGCCAGCAGCATTACAGGGGGTGAGAACACTGAAGCTTTCTTT. It is translated as CASSITGGENTEAFF. The whole variable domain, remainder taken from reference TRBV5-1 and TRBJ1-1, is KAGVTQTPRYLIKTRGQQVTLSCSPISGHRSVSWYQQTPGQGLQFLFEYFSETQRNKGNFPGRFSGRQFSNSRSEMNVSTLELGDSALYLCASSITGGENTEAFFGQGTRLTVV.